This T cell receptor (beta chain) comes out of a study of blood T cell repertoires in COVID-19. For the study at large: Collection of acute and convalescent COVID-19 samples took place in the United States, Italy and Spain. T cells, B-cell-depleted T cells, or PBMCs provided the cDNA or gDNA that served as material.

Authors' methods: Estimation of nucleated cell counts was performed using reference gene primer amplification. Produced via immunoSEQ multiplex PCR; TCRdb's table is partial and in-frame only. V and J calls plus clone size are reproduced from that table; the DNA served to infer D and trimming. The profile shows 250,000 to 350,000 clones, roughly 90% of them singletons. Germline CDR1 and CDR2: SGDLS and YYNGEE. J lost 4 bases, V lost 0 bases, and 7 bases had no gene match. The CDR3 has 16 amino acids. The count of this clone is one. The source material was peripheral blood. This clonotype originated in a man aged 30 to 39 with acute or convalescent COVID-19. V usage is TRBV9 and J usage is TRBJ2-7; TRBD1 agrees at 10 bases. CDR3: CASSVGGPDRGYEQYF. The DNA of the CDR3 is TGTGCCAGCAGCGTAGGTGGTCCGGACAGGGGGTACGAGCAGTACTTC.